These T cell receptor beta chains were read from a single sample in a study of OX40 agonist ivuxolimab in advanced cancers. Assay used: immunoSEQ multiplex PCR; TCRdb lists only in-frame clones, some missing. In the table there are tens of thousands of clones, about 89% of which are singletons. The starting material was CD4+ or CD8+ T cells sorted from blood, obtained in a trial of the OX40 agonist ivuxolimab. The receptors derive from an adult with an advanced solid tumor such as melanoma, head and neck, liver or kidney cancer. CDR3s include the opening cysteine and the closing phenylalanine or tryptophan. Fields, in order: D gene, V gene, J gene, CDR3 protein, CDR3 DNA. A D gene is named only where the DNA matches it firmly.

d_gene: -
v_gene: TRBV5-1
j_gene: TRBJ2-3
CDR3aa: CASSLEQGSDTQYF
CDR3nt: TGCGCCAGCAGCTTGGAACAGGGCTCAGATACGCAGTATTTT

d_gene: -
v_gene: TRBV18
j_gene: TRBJ2-3
CDR3aa: CASSLIKTSQWADTQYF
CDR3nt: TGTGCCAGCTCACTGATAAAGACTTCACAATGGGCAGATACGCAGTATTTT

d_gene: -
v_gene: TRBV7-9
j_gene: TRBJ2-1
CDR3aa: CASSLDWGSEQFF
CDR3nt: TGTGCCAGCAGCTTAGATTGGGGCAGTGAGCAGTTCTTC

d_gene: TRBD2
v_gene: TRBV9
j_gene: TRBJ2-1
CDR3aa: CASSVAREGLNEQFF
CDR3nt: TGTGCCAGCAGCGTAGCGCGGGAGGGCCTGAATGAGCAGTTCTTC

d_gene: -
v_gene: TRBV27
j_gene: TRBJ2-3
CDR3aa: CASSLSFRGTDTQYF
CDR3nt: TGTGCCAGCAGTTTATCATTCAGGGGCACAGATACGCAGTATTTT

d_gene: TRBD2
v_gene: TRBV5-3
j_gene: TRBJ2-7
CDR3aa: CARSLCGRAHEQYF
CDR3nt: TGTGCCAGAAGCTTGTGCGGGAGAGCCCACGAGCAGTACTTC

d_gene: -
v_gene: TRBV28
j_gene: TRBJ1-6
CDR3aa: CASSLERGNSPLHF
CDR3nt: TGTGCCAGCAGTTTAGAACGGGGGAATTCACCCCTCCACTTT

d_gene: -
v_gene: TRBV28
j_gene: TRBJ2-5
CDR3aa: CASCPRPGHYGETQYF
CDR3nt: TGTGCCAGCTGTCCCCGGCCGGGCCATTACGGGGAGACCCAGTACTTC

d_gene: -
v_gene: TRBV2
j_gene: TRBJ2-3
CDR3aa: CASSVMGRASTDTQYF
CDR3nt: TGTGCCAGCAGCGTCATGGGCAGGGCAAGCACAGATACGCAGTATTTT

d_gene: -
v_gene: TRBV9
j_gene: TRBJ1-3
CDR3aa: CASSVRYSGNTIYF
CDR3nt: TGTGCCAGCAGCGTCCGGTACTCTGGAAACACCATATATTTT

d_gene: TRBD2
v_gene: TRBV11-3
j_gene: TRBJ2-2
CDR3aa: CASSLGPPGGGTGELFF
CDR3nt: TGTGCCAGCAGCTTAGGGCCACCCGGCGGGGGCACCGGGGAGCTGTTTTTT